One sample yielded the 10 T cell receptor beta chains listed below, sequenced in a study of cytomegalovirus exposure and HLA in healthy donors. PCR used 60 Vbeta primers and 13 Jbeta primers. The assay was immunoSEQ multiplex PCR, and TCRdb's table has in-frame clones only and misses some. The sample holds around 120,000 clones, 75% to 85% seen once. Specimen: PBMCs. The receptor set was obtained from a man aged 25 to 40 in good health and CMV-seronegative.

This clone turned up a few times. V usage is TRBV28 and J usage is TRBJ2-1; a weak D match, TRBD2 (7 bases). The V gene lost 8 bases and the J gene lost 5 bases, with 25 bases spanning the gap. The CDR3 has 17 residues. Germline values: CDR1 MDHEN, CDR2 SYDVKM. CDR3 in DNA: TGTGCCAGCGTCCGGGGGGCTAGCGGACTAGTAGACAATGAGCAGTTCTTC. Residues: CASVRGASGLVDNEQFF. The whole variable domain, filled in from reference TRBV28 and TRBJ2-1, reads DVKVTQSSRYLVKRTGEKVFLECVQDMDHENMFWYRQDPGLGLRLIYFSYDVKMKEKGDIPEGYSVSREKKERFSLILESASTNQTSMYLCASVRGASGLVDNEQFFGPGTRLTVL.

The rearrangement uses TRBV7-2 and TRBJ2-1; perhaps TRBD2 as D (5 bases). Between the trimmed V and J ends, which lost 5 bases and 15 bases, there was a span of 26 bases. The CDR3 totals 15 residues. The germline V gene has CDR1 SGHTA and CDR2 FQGNSA. CDR3 sequence reads: CASSPRSPSGDGAFF. Here the CDR3 DNA reads TGTGCCAGCAGCCCCCGCTCACCGAGCGGAGATGGTGCGTTCTTC.

This chain links TRBV7-2 with TRBJ2-3; 11 bases match TRBD2. Trimming cost V 4 bases and J 1 base; bases outside gene matches: 4. The CDR3 extends over 16 amino acids. From germline, CDR1 is SGHTA and CDR2 FQGNSA. The chain's CDR3 is CASSSQGLAGTDTQYF. In nucleotides, the CDR3 is TGTGCCAGCAGCTCCCAGGGACTAGCGGGCACAGATACGCAGTATTTT.

The chain has TRBV5-5 and TRBJ1-1; TRBD1 matches at 9 bases. CDR3 length equals 16 residues. Germline CDR1 SGHKS, CDR2 YYEKEE (reference sequence). V was pared by 2 bases and J by 0 bases, with 5 bases of the junction left unmatched. In nucleotides, the CDR3 is TGTGCCAGCAGCTTCTCGGACAGGGGATTGAACACTGAAGCTTTCTTT. Translation: CASSFSDRGLNTEAFF.

This chain links TRBV30 with TRBJ2-3; 7 bases align to TRBD2. The CDR3 is made up of 16 amino acids. V gave up 5 bases and J gave up 0 bases; unmatched junction bases: 11. CDR1 is GTSNPN and CDR2 is SVGIG in the germline V gene (reference sequence). CDR3 DNA: TGTGCCTGGGGAAGCGGGGACGGGGGAAGCACAGATACGCAGTATTTT. It specifies CAWGSGDGGSTDTQYF. Using reference TRBV30 and TRBJ2-3 for the parts outside the CDR3, the full variable domain is SQTIHQWPATLVQPVGSPLSLECTVEGTSNPNLYWYRQAAGRGLQLLFYSVGIGQISSEVPQNLSASRPQDRQFILSSKKLLLSDSGFYLCAWGSGDGGSTDTQYFGPGTRLTVL.

The chain has TRBV21-1 and TRBJ2-7; the D segment call TRBD1 is taken from the table without a DNA check. TRBV21-1 is given as a pseudogene. CDR3 length: 12 amino acids. CDR3 nucleotide sequence: TGTGCCGCGTCAGACAGCATCTACGAGCAGTACTTC. Its translation: CAASDSIYEQYF.

This clone was counted a single time. The J gene is TRBJ2-7, the V gene TRBV7-8, with TRBD1 matching over 8 bases. Germline CDR1 SGHVS, CDR2 FQNEAQ. CDR3 size: 16 residues. V lost 4 bases to trimming and J lost 3 bases; unmatched junction nucleotides: 11. As DNA, the CDR3 is TGTGCCAGCAGCTCCGCCCAGGGGGCGCATTTCTACGAGCAGTACTTC. Protein: CASSSAQGAHFYEQYF. The full variable domain, completed using reference TRBV7-8 and TRBJ2-7, is GAGVSQSPRYKVAKRGQDVALRCDPISGHVSLFWYQQALGQGPEFLTYFQNEAQLDKSGLPSDRFFAERPEGSVSTLKIQRTQQEDSAVYLCASSSAQGAHFYEQYFGPGTRLTVT.

The chain combines TRBV6-1 with TRBJ2-5, with TRBD2 matching over 14 bases. TRBJ2-7 explains the end of the DNA better; the J call may be wrong. The CDR3 loop spans 16 amino acids. Germline loops: CDR1 MNHNS, CDR2 SASEGT. The CDR3 here is CASSDLGTSGRYEQYF. In DNA, the CDR3 is TGTGCCAGCAGTGACTTGGGGACTAGCGGGAGATACGAGCAGTACTTC.

This clone showed up just a few times. The V call is TRBV10-3, the J call TRBJ2-1; the match to TRBD2 covers 11 bases. J lost 5 bases, V lost 8 bases, and 2 bases had no gene match. The CDR3 loop spans 13 amino acids. CDR1 is ENHRY, CDR2 SYGVKD, per germline. The CDR3 region is CAIYSGRDNEQFF. The CDR3 DNA follows: TGTGCCATCTATAGCGGGAGGGACAATGAGCAGTTCTTC.

The chain recombines TRBV19 with TRBJ2-5; tentative D call: TRBD1 (5 bases). The germline V gene encodes CDR1 LNHDA and CDR2 SQIVND (reference sequence). The CDR3 totals 12 residues. Trimming left V 3 bases short and J 6 bases short, with 8 bases between. Here the CDR3 DNA reads TGTGCCAGTAGTATCTTGGGGCAGACCCAGTACTTC. Its translation is CASSILGQTQYF. The whole variable domain, filled in from reference TRBV19 and TRBJ2-5, reads DGGITQSPKYLFRKEGQNVTLSCEQNLNHDAMYWYRQDPGQGLRLIYYSQIVNDFQKGDIAEGYSVSREKKESFPLTVTSAQKNPTAFYLCASSILGQTQYFGPGTRLLVL.